Each of the 9 T cell receptor beta chains below was sequenced from the same sample in a study of blood T cells in healthy people across ages. PCR was performed a second time for roughly 7 to 11 cycles using a sample-barcoded 5' primer and a J-beta primer mix. Via MiXCR, TCRdb re-called the 5' RACE reads, giving one row per CDR3 protein. This table holds about 1.4 million distinct CDR3 sequences, roughly 64% found once. Sequencing was performed on blood. The receptors were gathered from a man between 18 and 35 years old in good health.

The V and J genes are TRBV12-3 or TRBV12-4 and TRBJ1-5, with 9 bases lining up with TRBD1. The CDR3 consists of 18 residues. J was trimmed by 2 bases and V by 2 bases; bases with no gene match: 10. The CDR3 reads CASSLSIGTGKRNQPQHF. CDR3 DNA: TGTGCCAGCAGTTTATCTATCGGGACAGGGAAGCGCAATCAGCCCCAGCATTTT.

This sequence joins TRBV15 and TRBJ1-4, with TRBD1 as a possible D gene (6 bases). The germline CDR1 and CDR2 sequences are LNHNV and YYDKDF (reference sequence). V lost 5 bases and J lost 6, with 19 bases in between. The CDR3 spans 16 residues. The CDR3 is CATSGAQGTAYEKLFF. The CDR3 bases are TGTGCCACCAGCGGGGCCCAGGGGACCGCTTATGAAAAACTGTTTTTT. Together with reference TRBV15 and TRBJ1-4, the CDR3 gives the full variable domain: DAMVIQNPRYQVTQFGKPVTLSCSQTLNHNVMYWYQQKSSQAPKLLFHYYDKDFNNEADTPDNFQSRRPNTSFCFLDIRSPGLGDTAMYLCATSGAQGTAYEKLFFGSGTQLSVL.

In this sample, this clonotype turned up a few times. The chain couples TRBV29-1 to TRBJ2-7, with 9 nucleotides matching TRBD2. With 2 bases clipped from V and 1 base from J, the junction kept 0 bases outside the gene matches. Looked up from germline, CDR1 is SQVTM and CDR2 is ANQGSEA. The CDR3 runs to 13 residues. The CDR3 bases are TGCAGCGTTGAACTAGCGGGGTCCTACGAGCAGTACTTC. Protein sequence: CSVELAGSYEQYF.

This clonotype was seen at least ten times. This chain links TRBV5-1 with TRBJ2-7; TRBD1 agrees at 8 bases. V was clipped by 7 bases and J by 3 bases; unmatched bases: 6. The germline V gene has CDR1 SGHRS and CDR2 YFSETQ. CDR3 length equals 13 residues. The CDR3 region is CASGRQGIYEQYF. The CDR3 coding sequence is TGCGCCAGCGGGAGACAGGGGATCTACGAGCAGTACTTC.

Only a few counts were recorded for this clonotype. V gene TRBV4-1 combines with J gene TRBJ2-7; no firm D call. Germline CDR1 reads MGHRA; CDR2 reads YSYEKL. This CDR3 spans 16 amino acids. V was pared by 1 base and J by 0 bases, with 13 bases between. The DNA of the CDR3 is TGCGCCAGCAGCCAAGGCGGTTTCCGGAGCTCCTACGAGCAGTACTTC. Translated: CASSQGGFRSSYEQYF.

This rearrangement joins TRBV7-2 to TRBJ1-5; the D gene is possibly TRBD1 (6 bases). Trimming pared 5 bases from V and 5 bases from J, leaving 13 bases between. CDR1 and CDR2 from the germline V gene are SGHTA and FQGNSA. The CDR3 length is 14 residues. For the CDR3, the DNA is TGTGCCAGCAGCACCTACAGGGCGGATCAGCCCCAGCATTTT. Its translation is CASSTYRADQPQHF.

This chain uses TRBV6-6 with TRBJ2-2, with 13 bases fitting TRBD2. J lost 5 bases, V lost 6 bases, and 3 bases had no gene match. This CDR3 is 15 amino acids long. Germline V lookup: CDR1 MNHNY, CDR2 SVGAGI (reference sequence). This CDR3 is CASRGLAGLTGELFF. The CDR3 DNA sequence: TGTGCCAGCAGGGGACTAGCGGGGTTGACCGGGGAGCTGTTTTTT.

This chain connects TRBV4-2 to TRBJ2-7, with 10 bases lining up with TRBD2. V shed 1 base, J shed 4 bases, and the junction held 10 bases outside the gene matches. From germline, CDR1 is LGHNA and CDR2 YNFKEQ. The CDR3 spans 17 residues. CDR3 nucleotide sequence: TGTGCCAGCAGCCAAGGTATCGGTCCAGCGGGGGGGTACGAGCAGTACTTC. Translation gives CASSQGIGPAGGYEQYF.

This chain uses TRBV27 with TRBJ1-5; the match to TRBD1 covers 7 bases. The CDR3 totals 17 residues. Per the germline V gene, CDR1 is MNHEY and CDR2 is SMNVEV (reference sequence). With 8 bases clipped from V and 0 bases from J, the junction kept 13 bases outside the gene matches. CDR3 coding DNA: TGTGCCAGCCGACCTGGGACAGACCTTTATAGCAATCAGCCCCAGCATTTT. This sequence encodes CASRPGTDLYSNQPQHF.